This TCR beta chain was captured by sequencing in a study of T cell changes during pregnancy in multiple sclerosis. With V trimmed by 2 bases and J by 2 bases, 6 bases remained unmatched. Germline V gene sequence: CDR1 KGHSH, CDR2 LQKENI. This CDR3 is 16 amino acids long. Generated by immunoSEQ multiplex PCR, the TCRdb table keeps only in-frame clones and is missing some. The table records some 97,000 clones, 92% of them present only once. This specimen was peripheral blood, taken after pregnancy. The chain uses TRBV18 and TRBJ2-5, with 9 positions matching TRBD2. The receptor was isolated from a female donor with multiple sclerosis, enrolled in a pregnancy study. The CDR3 here is CASSPMASGVQETQYF. The CDR3 bases are TGTGCCAGCTCACCAATGGCTAGCGGGGTACAAGAGACCCAGTACTTC.